This TCR beta chain was identified in a study of cytomegalovirus exposure and HLA in healthy donors. Regarding the study as a whole: The classifier reportedly diagnosed cytomegalovirus status with high specificity and sensitivity. Cytomegalovirus association was assigned to about 150 TCR beta chains. The finding came from a later analysis; first-cohort TCR clusters tended to co-occur in the 90 to 150 validation repertoires. Most TCR sequences were rare, but some public TCRs occurred in many donors.

Germline loops: CDR1 SEHNR, CDR2 FQNEAQ (reference sequence). This CDR3 contains 14 residues. Trimming took 7 bases from V and 10 from J; bases not matched to a gene: 8. The table came from immunoSEQ multiplex PCR; TCRdb's copy has only in-frame clones and leaves some out. The table has about 57,000 clones, 93% seen once. Concerning this clone itself: The antigen is unknown.

The sample was PBMCs. The genes are TRBV7-9 and TRBJ1-6, with TRBD1 matching 9 bases. This receptor was obtained from a woman between 18 and 30 years old in good health and CMV-seronegative. CDR3 in DNA: TGTGCCAGCAAAGGGACAGGGAAGGAATCACCCCTCCACTTT. Protein product: CASKGTGKESPLHF.